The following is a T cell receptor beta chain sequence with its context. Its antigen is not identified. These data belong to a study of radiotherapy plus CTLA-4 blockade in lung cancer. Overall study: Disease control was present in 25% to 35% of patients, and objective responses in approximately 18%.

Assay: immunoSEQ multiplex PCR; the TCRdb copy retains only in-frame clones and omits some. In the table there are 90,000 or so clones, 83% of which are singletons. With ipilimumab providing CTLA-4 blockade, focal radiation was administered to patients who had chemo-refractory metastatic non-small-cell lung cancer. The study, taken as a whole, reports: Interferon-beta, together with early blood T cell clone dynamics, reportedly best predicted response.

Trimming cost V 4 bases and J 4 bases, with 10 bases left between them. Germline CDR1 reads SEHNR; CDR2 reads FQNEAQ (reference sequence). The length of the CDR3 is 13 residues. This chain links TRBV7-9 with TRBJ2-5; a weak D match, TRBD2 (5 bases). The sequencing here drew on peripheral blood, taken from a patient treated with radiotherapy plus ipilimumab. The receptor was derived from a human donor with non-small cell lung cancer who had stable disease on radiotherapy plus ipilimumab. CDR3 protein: CASSWRTSETQYF. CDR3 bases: TGTGCCAGCAGCTGGAGGACGTCAGAGACCCAGTACTTC.